A selection of T cell receptor beta chains follows, all from one sample in a study of cytomegalovirus exposure and HLA in healthy donors. Measured with immunoSEQ multiplex PCR; TCRdb has only the in-frame clones, and not every one. The sample records about 160,000 clones, under 90% being singletons. Sequenced sample: PBMCs. The receptors originated from a man aged 18 to 29 in good health and CMV-seropositive. Both conserved end residues are part of each CDR3. A D gene is named only where the DNA matches it firmly. For some rows the clone size is stated as once, few or many, or as a class when expanded; others skip it.

14,TRBJ2-7,once,TRBV5-8,TRBD1,TGTGCCAGCAGCTTGGGACAGGGCGCCTACGAGCAGTACTTC,CASSLGQGAYEQYF
15,TRBJ1-1,.,TRBV4-2,.,TGTGCCAGCAGCCAAGGAACGGGGGGGCTCACTGAAGCTTTCTTT,CASSQGTGGLTEAFF
15,TRBJ2-2,.,TRBV27,TRBD1,TGTGCCAGCAGTGCAGGGGGCGCGGGCACCGGGGAGCTGTTTTTT,CASSAGGAGTGELFF
16,TRBJ2-7,medium-sized,TRBV4-2,TRBD2,TGTGCCAGCAGCCAAGATAGCGGGAGTCCGTCCTACGAGCAGTACTTC,CASSQDSGSPSYEQYF
14,TRBJ1-5,.,TRBV10-3,.,TGTGCCACTTGGACAGCCCAGGACAATCAGCCCCAGCATTTT,CATWTAQDNQPQHF
15,TRBJ1-3,.,TRBV7-8,.,TGTGCCAGCAGCCCCTCTCGGGAGTCTGGAAACACCATATATTTT,CASSPSRESGNTIYF
15,TRBJ2-5,.,TRBV19,TRBD1,TGTGCCAGTAGCATGGGGGGACAGGGCTCGGAGACCCAGTACTTC,CASSMGGQGSETQYF
14,TRBJ2-7,.,TRBV4-1,.,TGCGCCAGCAGCCGGGCCGAGACCCCTTACGAGCAGTACTTC,CASSRAETPYEQYF
15,TRBJ2-7,.,TRBV5-1,TRBD1,TGCGCCAGCAGCAAGGGACAGGGCGCACACTACGAGCAGTACTTC,CASSKGQGAHYEQYF
16,TRBJ2-2,.,TRBV5-1,.,TGCGCCAGCAGCTTGGCGGGACACCGTAACACCGGGGAGCTGTTTTTT,CASSLAGHRNTGELFF
16,TRBJ2-7,.,TRBV11-3,.,TGTGCCAGCAGCTTAGCTGGCAGGGTCATCAGCTACGAGCAGTACTTC,CASSLAGRVISYEQYF
16,TRBJ2-3,.,TRBV15,TRBD2,TGTGCCACCAGCAGATTACAGCGGGAGATTACAGATACGCAGTATTTT,CATSRLQREITDTQYF
11,TRBJ2-7,.,TRBV7-9,.,TGTCGGTTTAGCGGATTTTACGAGCAGTACTTC,CRFSGFYEQYF
12,TRBJ1-2,.,TRBV6-1,.,TGTGCCAGCAGTGAGTCCAGTTATGGCTACACCTTC,CASSESSYGYTF
16,TRBJ2-2,.,TRBV9,.,TGTGCCAGCAGCGTAGCTCGAACTATTGACACCGGGGAGCTGTTTTTT,CASSVARTIDTGELFF
15,TRBJ2-2,.,TRBV4-1,.,TGCGCCAGCAGCCCGGGAGTGGGGATAACCGGGGAGCTGTTTTTT,CASSPGVGITGELFF
15,TRBJ1-5,.,TRBV11-2,.,TGTGCCAGCAGCGGATCGGAGTTTAGCAATCAGCCCCAGCATTTT,CASSGSEFSNQPQHF
16,TRBJ2-2,.,TRBV6-5,TRBD1,TGTGCCAGCAGTTACAGCCCAGGGGGCGTCGTCGGGGAGCTGTTTTTT,CASSYSPGGVVGELFF